These 29 T cell receptor beta chains originate from one sample sequenced in a study of CD8+ T cells in alopecia areata. The time point denotes: mouse skin 6 weeks after grafting, around onset of hair loss. Investigators isolated RNA and reverse transcribed it into cDNA to act as the sequencing template. Some clones are missing from TCRdb's copy, which holds only in-frame ones; the method was immunoSEQ multiplex PCR. The specimen has about 5,900 clones, none found just once. The starting material was skin, obtained at week 6. Receptors were obtained from a C3H/HeJ mouse with alopecia areata. MHC haplotype here: H2-k.

On this clone itself: These gene names are mouse names. The read gets to within 4 residues of the CDR3 end, and the germline J gene fills in the rest. The genes are TRBV13-1 and TRBJ2-1, with TRBD2 matching over 13 bases. Trimming took 3 bases from V and 3 from J; bases not matched to a gene: 0. Germline assignment: CDR1 NSHNY and CDR2 SYGAGN. The CDR3 spans 15 residues. The CDR3: CASSGDWGGYAEQFF. The CDR3 DNA, read in part, is TGTGCCAGCAGTGGGGACTGGGGGGGCTATGCT.

This clone was detected ten times or more. Gene names refer to mouse genes. The CDR3 goes on 4 residues after the read ends, and that part is filled in from the germline J gene. V gene TRBV1 combines with J gene TRBJ2-7; TRBD1 agrees at 7 bases. Unmatched junction bases numbered 3, after V lost 1 base and J lost 3 bases. The CDR3 runs to 14 residues. Germline assignment: CDR1 NSQYPW and CDR2 LRSPGD (reference sequence). Here the CDR3 reads CTCSAGAGGYEQYF. CDR3 DNA (partial): TGCACCTGCAGTGCAGGAGCAGGGGGCTAT.

Ten or more counts support this clone. Gene names and germline refer to mouse. The read comes to an end 4 residues before the CDR3 does, leaving the germline J gene to fill in the end. The V call is TRBV19, the J call TRBJ2-7, with a weak D call TRBD1 (6 bases). This CDR3 has 11 amino acids. CDR1 FNHDT and CDR2 SITEND come from the germline V gene (reference sequence). Here the CDR3 reads CASSRDNEQYF. Incomplete CDR3 DNA: TGTGCCAGCAGTCGGGACAAT.

This clone has just a few counts. Germline and genes: mouse. Read coverage stops 4 residues before the CDR3 terminus; the germline J gene supplies the remainder. The V call is TRBV13-1, the J call TRBJ1-1, with 7 positions matching TRBD1. V shed 3 bases, J shed 0 bases, and the junction held 2 bases outside the gene matches. The CDR3 contains 14 residues. Germline V lookup: CDR1 NSHNY, CDR2 SYGAGN. CDR3 sequence: CASSVQGANTEVFF. The CDR3 DNA, read in part, is TGTGCCAGCAGTGTTCAGGGGGCAAACACA.

There are a few counts of this clone. Mouse germline and gene names are used. The read ends 4 residues before the CDR3 terminus; that terminus is restored from the germline J gene. V gene TRBV19 combines with J gene TRBJ2-2, with 14 bases lining up with TRBD2. The CDR3 totals 17 residues. J was trimmed by 3 bases and V by 4 bases; bases with no gene match: 5. Germline CDR1 reads FNHDT; CDR2 reads SITEND (reference sequence). CDR3 amino acids: CASSPGTGGADTGQLYF. Partial CDR3 DNA: TGTGCCAGCAGTCCCGGGACTGGGGGGGCAGACACCGGG.

The table lists this clone with a few counts. Mouse names are used for the genes. The DNA ends 4 residues before the CDR3 does, and the rest of the CDR3 is filled in from the germline J gene. The gene calls are TRBV13-1 and TRBJ2-2, with 9 bases fitting TRBD1. Trimming removed 1 base from V and 3 bases from J; junction bases left unmatched: 4. Looked up from germline, CDR1 is NSHNY and CDR2 is SYGAGN. The length of the CDR3 is 16 residues. The covered CDR3 bases are TGTGCCAGCAGTGATACAGGGGGCGCATACACCGGG. Translated: CASSDTGGAYTG. The whole CDR3 sequence is CASSDTGGAYTGQLYF.

A remark on this clone: Gene and germline names: mouse. The CDR3 loop is CAWSLDGDEQYF. The covered CDR3 bases are TGTGCCTGGAGTCTAGATGGGGAT. J is TRBJ2-7 and V is TRBV31; TRBD2 might be the D (5 bases). The read ends 4 residues before the CDR3 terminus; that terminus is restored from the germline J gene. CDR1 is GKSSPN and CDR2 is SITVG in the germline V gene. The CDR3 has 12 residues.

Regarding this clone: Mouse gene names and germline throughout. Read data end 4 residues before the CDR3 end; the end is taken from the germline J gene. This chain links TRBV29 with TRBJ2-7; tentatively, D is TRBD1 (6 bases). The germline gives CDR1 MSHET, CDR2 SYDVDS. The V gene lost 5 bases and the J gene lost 0 bases, with 8 bases spanning the gap. The CDR3 is 13 residues long. The CDR3 reads CASSRTDSYEQYF. CDR3 DNA (partial): TGTGCTAGCAGTCGGACAGACTCCTAT. Full variable domain (outside the CDR3, taken from reference TRBV29 and TRBJ2-7): DMKVTQMPRYLIKRMGENVLLECGQDMSHETMYWYRQDPGLGLQLIYISYDVDSNSEGDIPKGYRVSRKKREHFSLILDSAKTNQTSVYFCASSRTDSYEQYFGPGTRLTVL.

Note on this clone: All gene names here are mouse names. The CDR3 goes on 4 residues after the read ends, and that part is filled in from the germline J gene. This chain connects TRBV19 to TRBJ1-2; TRBD1 matches at 9 bases. The CDR3 runs to 14 residues. Germline V gene data show CDR1 as FNHDT and CDR2 as SITEND (reference sequence). V trimming: 6 bases; J trimming: 1 base; junction bases outside the gene matches: 4. The CDR3 is CASTRDRVNSDYTF. The covered CDR3 bases are TGTGCCAGCACCCGGGACAGGGTAAACTCC.

This clone was recorded a few times. Mouse gene names and germline throughout. The read ends 4 residues before the CDR3 terminus; that terminus is restored from the germline J gene. The chain has TRBV19 and TRBJ2-5; maybe TRBD2 (6 bases). V gave up 4 bases and J gave up 1 base, with 7 bases separating them. The CDR3 extends over 13 amino acids. Per the germline V gene, CDR1 is FNHDT and CDR2 is SITEND (reference sequence). The CDR3 DNA, read in part, is TGTGCCAGCAGTGGGGACTACCAAGAC. This sequence encodes CASSGDYQD. The full CDR3 sequence reads CASSGDYQDTQYF.

In regard to this clone: Mouse names are used for the genes. The observed sequence ends 4 residues before the CDR3 terminus, with the missing tail filled in from the germline J gene. The V gene is TRBV13-3, the J gene TRBJ2-5; TRBD2 aligns across 9 bases. Per the germline V gene, CDR1 is NNHDY and CDR2 is SYVADS. The CDR3 runs 13 residues. CDR3 in amino acids: CASSGLGEDTQYF. CDR3 DNA, as far as it was read: TGTGCCAGCAGTGGACTGGGGGAAGAC.

A remark on this clone: Mouse gene names apply. The read ends 4 residues early relative to the CDR3; the germline J gene fills the gap. The rearrangement uses TRBV13-2 and TRBJ2-1; TRBD2 matches at 9 bases. CDR3 length: 16 residues. Germline CDR1 is NNHNN and CDR2 is SYGAGS (reference sequence). This CDR3 reads CASGDPVGGREAEQFF. CDR3 bases read: TGTGCCAGCGGTGATCCTGTGGGGGGGCGCGAAGCT.

This clone was detected a few times. Mouse gene names apply. Sequencing ends 4 residues short of the CDR3 end; the germline J gene provides the rest. The rearrangement uses TRBV13-2 and TRBJ2-5, with 14 bases lining up with TRBD2. V shed 3 bases, J shed 0 bases, and the junction held 6 bases outside the gene matches. The CDR3 is 18 residues long. Germline values: CDR1 NNHNN, CDR2 SYGAGS (reference sequence). Here the CDR3 reads CASGGGTGGARNQDTQYF. The covered CDR3 bases are TGTGCCAGCGGTGGAGGGACTGGGGGGGCGCGAAACCAAGAC.

This clone showed up just a few times. The gene names here belong to mouse. The read ends 4 residues shy of where the CDR3 ends; the end is completed using the germline J gene. This chain connects TRBV13-1 to TRBJ2-7, with 9 nucleotides matching TRBD2. This CDR3 has 13 residues. The germline V gene has CDR1 NSHNY and CDR2 SYGAGN. The CDR3 bases that were read are TGTGCCAGCAGTGATCGACTGGGGGAT. This sequence encodes CASSDRLGD. The complete CDR3 sequence is CASSDRLGDEQYF.

This clone came up a few times. Genes here carry mouse names. Coverage ceases 4 residues before the CDR3 finishes, and the germline J gene fills in the end. J is TRBJ1-1 and V is TRBV5; 11 nucleotides agree with TRBD1. CDR1 is LGHNA, CDR2 YNLKQL, per germline (reference sequence). The junction had 3 bases not matched to a gene; V was cut back by 2 bases and J by 4 bases. The length of the CDR3 is 15 residues. The DNA read from the CDR3 is TGTGCCAGCAGCCAACGGACAGGGGGCTTCACA. Protein: CASSQRTGGFT. The CDR3 reads in full as CASSQRTGGFTEVFF.

This clone was detected many times. Gene and germline names: mouse. The read comes to an end 4 residues before the CDR3 does, leaving the germline J gene to fill in the end. This CDR3 is also generated by other DNA sequences in the sample. This sequence joins TRBV1 and TRBJ2-2; 8 nucleotides line up with TRBD2. The CDR3 consists of 15 residues. The V gene end was trimmed by 3 bases and the J gene end by 0 bases; junction bases not matched to a gene: 0. Germline V lookup: CDR1 NSQYPW, CDR2 LRSPGD (reference sequence). The part of the CDR3 DNA that was read is TGCACCTGCAGTGCTGGGGGGGCAAACACCGGG. Residues: CTCSAGGANTG. The whole CDR3 reads CTCSAGGANTGQLYF.

Notes on this clone: Here the gene names and germline are mouse. The sequenced part of the CDR3 DNA is TGTGCCAGCGGTGAGGCTGGGGACTCCTAT. Its protein product is CASGEAGDSY. The complete CDR3 protein is CASGEAGDSYEQYF. The V gene is TRBV13-2, the J gene TRBJ2-7, with D perhaps TRBD2 (6 bases). The CDR3 end lies 4 residues beyond the end of the read and is filled in from the germline J gene. Trimming removed 2 bases from V and 0 bases from J, with 9 bases in between. The CDR3 totals 14 residues. The germline V gene has CDR1 NNHNN and CDR2 SYGAGS (reference sequence).

This clone was detected a few times. The genes are named according to mouse. CDR3 DNA, as far as it was read: TGTGCCAGCGGTGACACAGGGACCCAAGAC. Encoded protein: CASGDTGTQD. The full CDR3 is CASGDTGTQDTQYF. The chain carries TRBV13-2 and TRBJ2-5; tentatively, D is TRBD1 (6 bases). The CDR3 is cut off 4 residues early in the read; its end comes from the germline J gene. The V end lost 2 bases, the J end lost 2 bases, and 9 bases lay between the germline ends. Germline V gene sequence: CDR1 NNHNN, CDR2 SYGAGS (reference sequence). This CDR3 has 14 residues.

On this clone itself: The gene names given are mouse names. The sequence runs out 4 residues before the end of the CDR3; the remainder is reconstructed from the germline J gene. This chain connects TRBV14 to TRBJ2-5, with D perhaps matching TRBD1 (6 bases). Germline V lookup: CDR1 SGHDT, CDR2 FRDEAV. CDR3 size: 11 residues. The CDR3 DNA, read in part, is TGTGCCAGCAGTACAGGGGAC. Amino acids: CASSTGD. The whole CDR3 sequence is CASSTGDTQYF.

There are a few counts of this clone. Gene names refer to mouse genes. The missing CDR3 end, 4 residues past where the read stops, is filled in from the germline J gene. The chain has TRBV13-1 and TRBJ2-7; perhaps TRBD1 as D (6 bases). The CDR3 runs to 14 residues. V was shortened by 7 bases and J by 0 bases, with 14 bases between the two germline ends. Germline V lookup: CDR1 NSHNY, CDR2 SYGAGN. The chain's CDR3 is CASLPPDSSYEQYF. The DNA read from the CDR3 is TGTGCCAGCCTCCCCCCGGACAGCTCCTAT.

This clone was recorded many times. The genes are named according to mouse. The read gets to within 4 residues of the CDR3 end, and the germline J gene fills in the rest. The gene calls are TRBV3 and TRBJ2-2; TRBD2 agrees at 11 bases. The V and J ends lost 5 bases and 3 bases, in that order; junction bases with no gene match: 2. The CDR3 is 15 residues long. Germline assignment: CDR1 SNHLY and CDR2 FYNGKV (reference sequence). The CDR3 sequence is CASSRLGGDTGQLYF. Partial CDR3 DNA: TGTGCCAGCAGCAGACTGGGGGGGGACACCGGG.

Note on this clone: Genes here carry mouse names. Read data end 4 residues before the CDR3 end; the end is taken from the germline J gene. The V gene is TRBV13-1, the J gene TRBJ2-7; 11 bases line up with TRBD1. CDR1 is NSHNY and CDR2 is SYGAGN in the germline V gene. CDR3 length equals 14 residues. The DNA read from the CDR3 is TGTGCCAGCAGTGGTGGGACAGGGGGGTAT. Amino acids: CASSGGTGGY. The CDR3 reads in full as CASSGGTGGYEQYF.

For this clone: Mouse germline and gene names are used. The observed sequence ends 4 residues before the CDR3 terminus, with the missing tail filled in from the germline J gene. V usage is TRBV13-1 and J usage is TRBJ1-2, with a weak D call TRBD1 (6 bases). The germline V gene has CDR1 NSHNY and CDR2 SYGAGN. The V end lost 0 bases, the J end lost 4 bases, and 10 bases lay between the germline ends. This CDR3 is built from 14 residues. CDR3 region: CASSDAGAGSDYTF. The part of the CDR3 DNA that was read is TGTGCCAGCAGTGATGCAGGGGCGGGCTCC.

Worth noting for this clone: Gene names follow the mouse nomenclature. The sequenced fragment ends 4 residues before the CDR3 boundary, so the rest is inferred from the germline J gene. The V gene is TRBV13-1, the J gene TRBJ2-3, with D maybe TRBD1 (5 bases). This CDR3 region has 15 residues. Trimming stripped 0 bases from V and 0 bases from J, with 8 bases between. CDR1 and CDR2 from the germline V gene are NSHNY and SYGAGN. CDR3 protein: CASSDGRGSAETLYF. The sequenced part of the CDR3 DNA is TGTGCCAGCAGTGATGGGAGGGGTAGTGCAGAA.

In this sample, this clone is medium-sized. Gene names and germline refer to mouse. The read ends 4 residues early relative to the CDR3; the germline J gene fills the gap. The chain recombines TRBV13-1 with TRBJ2-1, with TRBD1 as a possible D gene (6 bases). V gave up 3 bases and J gave up 1 base, with 11 bases separating them. Germline values: CDR1 NSHNY, CDR2 SYGAGN. This CDR3 has 15 amino acids. CDR3 sequence reads: CASSGSGTNYAEQFF. The sequenced part of the CDR3 DNA is TGTGCCAGCAGTGGGTCCGGGACAAACTATGCT.

In regard to this clone: Mouse names are used for the genes. The read terminates 4 residues ahead of where the CDR3 ends, so the germline J gene completes it. The J gene is TRBJ2-3, the V gene TRBV29, with TRBD1 matching 10 bases. Per the germline V gene, CDR1 is MSHET and CDR2 is SYDVDS. The CDR3 length is 14 residues. Trimming took 5 bases from V and 3 from J; bases not matched to a gene: 2. CDR3 loop: CASSRGQGAETLYF. The CDR3 DNA, read in part, is TGTGCTAGCAGTAGGGGACAGGGGGCAGAA. Full variable domain (missing parts from reference TRBV29 and TRBJ2-3): DMKVTQMPRYLIKRMGENVLLECGQDMSHETMYWYRQDPGLGLQLIYISYDVDSNSEGDIPKGYRVSRKKREHFSLILDSAKTNQTSVYFCASSRGQGAETLYFGSGTRLTVL.

This clone was seen ten or more times. The gene symbols are mouse symbols. Sequencing ends 4 residues short of the CDR3 end; the germline J gene provides the rest. The V and J genes are TRBV12-2 and TRBJ1-1; possibly TRBD1 for D (6 bases). Germline V gives CDR1 SGHLS, CDR2 HYDKME. Trimming took 0 bases from V and 2 from J, leaving 9 bases between them. This CDR3 spans 14 amino acids. The CDR3 bases that were read are TGTGCCAGCTCTCTCGAGGGGGTTAACACA. Its protein product is CASSLEGVNT. The entire CDR3 is CASSLEGVNTEVFF.

The table lists this clone with a few counts. Each gene name is a mouse one. Read sequence stops 4 residues before the CDR3 end, and the germline J gene provides the missing end. The chain employs TRBV13-1 and TRBJ1-2, with TRBD1 identical over 7 bases. Germline CDR1 is NSHNY and CDR2 is SYGAGN. The ends lost 0 bases at V and 3 bases at J; junction bases unmatched: 5. This CDR3 contains 15 residues. The CDR3 DNA, read in part, is TGTGCCAGCAGTGATGAGGCAGGGGGAGACTCC. Its translation is CASSDEAGGDS. From start to end, the CDR3 is CASSDEAGGDSDYTF.

In its sample, this clone is medium-sized (0.01 to 0.1%). The listed genes are named as in mouse. The DNA ends 4 residues before the CDR3 does, and the rest of the CDR3 is filled in from the germline J gene. The V call is TRBV13-1, the J call TRBJ2-3; D is possibly TRBD1 (5 bases). Germline assignment: CDR1 NSHNY and CDR2 SYGAGN. Trimming cost V 3 bases and J 0 bases, with 8 bases left between them. The CDR3 runs to 14 residues. CDR3 amino acids: CASSARDSAETLYF. CDR3 bases read: TGTGCCAGCAGTGCCAGGGATAGTGCAGAA.